Presented here are 27 T cell receptor beta chains from one specimen sequenced in a study of T cell responses to AZD1222 COVID-19 vaccine. Clones were read by immunoSEQ multiplex PCR, and TCRdb kept only the in-frame ones, dropping some. The sample holds about 110,000 clones, about 94% seen once. This material consisted of peripheral blood, taken 28 days after the second AZD1222 dose. These receptor sequences come from an adult who received the AZD1222 COVID-19 vaccine.

J is TRBJ2-3 and V is TRBV9; D gene unclear. Germline CDR1 and CDR2: SGDLS and YYNGEE. The CDR3 extends over 11 amino acids. Between the trimmed V and J ends, which lost 5 bases and 6 bases, there was a span of 7 bases. CDR3 sequence reads: CASRSMDTQYF. CDR3 sequence (DNA): TGTGCCAGCAGGAGTATGGATACGCAGTATTTT.

This clone was picked up one time. CDR3 nucleotides: TGTGCCAGCAGCTTAGTAGGACAGGCCGCACAAGGCCCTGAAGCTTTCTTT. Translation: CASSLVGQAAQGPEAFF. The chain uses TRBV11-2 and TRBJ1-1, with 7 positions matching TRBD1. The V and J ends lost 1 base and 6 bases, in that order; junction bases with no gene match: 14. The germline V gene has CDR1 SGHAT and CDR2 FQNNGV. This CDR3 has 17 residues.

V usage is TRBV7-2 and J usage is TRBJ2-1; maybe TRBD1 (6 bases). Trimming removed 8 bases at V and 10 bases at J, with 24 bases between. This CDR3 is 15 amino acids long. Germline V CDR1 and CDR2: SGHTA, FQGNSA. The CDR3 sequence: CASRPTGGQFGEQFF. CDR3 coding DNA: TGTGCCAGCCGACCGACAGGTGGGCAATTCGGGGAGCAGTTCTTC.

The CDR3 spells CVLPGTDLNEQYF. DNA for the CDR3: TGTGTATTACCCGGGACAGATTTAAACGAGCAGTACTTC. This sequence joins TRBV2 and TRBJ2-7; TRBD1 matches 7 bases. Germline V gene sequence: CDR1 SNHLY, CDR2 FYNNEI. The CDR3 sequence is 13 residues long.

The rearrangement links TRBV29-1 to TRBJ2-7; D is perhaps TRBD1 or TRBD2 (6 bases each). Trimming pared 2 bases from V and 4 bases from J, leaving 9 bases between. The CDR3 spans 12 residues. Germline CDR1 SQVTM, CDR2 ANQGSEA. This CDR3 reads CSVERGGYEQYF. DNA for the CDR3: TGCAGCGTTGAACGAGGGGGGTACGAGCAGTACTTC.

The V call is TRBV10-3, the J call TRBJ2-3; 8 bases fit TRBD2. Germline V lookup: CDR1 ENHRY, CDR2 SYGVKD. J gave up 2 bases and V 3 bases, and 1 base lay outside the gene matches. The CDR3 runs 14 residues. The CDR3 bases are TGTGCCATCAGTGACGGGGGGGCCACAGATACGCAGTATTTT. Translated, it gives CAISDGGATDTQYF.

V gene TRBV28 combines with J gene TRBJ2-7; 10 nucleotides align to TRBD1. J was trimmed by 1 base and V by 6 bases; bases with no gene match: 6. The germline CDR1 and CDR2 sequences are MDHEN and SYDVKM. The CDR3 runs to 15 residues. Here the CDR3 DNA reads TGTGCCAGCAGACTACCGGGACAGGGGTCCTACGAGCAGTACTTC. It encodes CASRLPGQGSYEQYF.

This clone was found a few times. The J gene is TRBJ1-6, the V gene TRBV6-1; D perhaps matches TRBD1 (6 bases). The ends were cut back, 1 base at V and 9 bases at J, with 13 bases in the middle. The CDR3 is 15 amino acids. Germline CDR1 MNHNS, CDR2 SASEGT. CDR3 in amino acids: CASSEEDSFSSPLHF. CDR3 DNA: TGTGCCAGCAGTGAAGAGGACAGTTTTAGTTCACCCCTCCACTTT.

The genes are TRBV27 and TRBJ1-5, with TRBD1 as a possible D gene (5 bases). CDR1 and CDR2 (germline): MNHEY, SMNVEV (reference sequence). V was clipped by 3 bases and J by 7 bases, with 7 bases between them. This CDR3 region has 12 residues. The chain's CDR3 is CASSFEGQPQHF. CDR3 nucleotides: TGTGCCAGCAGTTTCGAGGGGCAGCCCCAGCATTTT.

The rearrangement links TRBV19 to TRBJ2-7; 10 positions match TRBD2. After removal of 4 bases from V and 1 base from J, the junction contained 4 bases not matched to a gene. Germline CDR1 is LNHDA and CDR2 is SQIVND (reference sequence). The CDR3 spans 15 residues. CDR3 sequence (DNA): TGTGCCAGTAGTAAACTAGCGGGGTTATCCTACGAGCAGTACTTC. Translating it yields CASSKLAGLSYEQYF.

The V call is TRBV6-5, the J call TRBJ1-4; possibly TRBD1 for D (5 bases). CDR1 is MNHEY and CDR2 is SVGAGI in the germline V gene. Trimming took 6 bases from V and 4 from J, leaving 15 bases between them. This CDR3 comprises 15 residues. CDR3 coding DNA: TGTGCCAGCAGCTACCGGGACTCTGATAATGAAAAACTGTTTTTT. Translating gives CASSYRDSDNEKLFF.

The J gene is TRBJ2-3, the V gene TRBV28; perhaps TRBD2 as D (5 bases). Trimming pared 10 bases from V and 8 bases from J, leaving 13 bases between. The CDR3 has 11 residues. CDR1 is MDHEN and CDR2 is SYDVKM in the germline V gene. CDR3 sequence reads: CAILSGGTQYF. The CDR3 DNA reads TGTGCCATCTTGAGCGGTGGTACGCAGTATTTT.

This chain joins TRBV2 and TRBJ2-2; possible D gene TRBD1, 6 bases. Germline values: CDR1 SNHLY, CDR2 FYNNEI. This CDR3 has 14 amino acids. V was cut by 10 bases and J by 4 bases, with 16 bases left in between. The CDR3 reads CATRSTGGTGELFF. The CDR3 DNA reads TGTGCCACCCGATCGACAGGTGGCACCGGGGAGCTGTTTTTT.

This clone was seen just once. The chain recombines TRBV14 with TRBJ1-2; D is ambiguous. In germline, CDR1 is SGHDN, CDR2 FVKESK. The CDR3 runs 16 residues. V was shortened by 0 bases and J by 1 base, with 12 bases between the two germline ends. This chain's CDR3 is CASSQDGGRLNYGYTF. For the CDR3, the DNA is TGTGCCAGCAGCCAAGATGGAGGCAGACTTAACTATGGCTACACCTTC.

The chain recombines TRBV4-1 with TRBJ1-2; D unclear. The CDR3 extends over 14 amino acids. Germline loops: CDR1 MGHRA, CDR2 YSYEKL. V lost 0 bases and J 4 bases, leaving 9 bases between the germline ends. CDR3 bases: TGCGCCAGCAGCCAAGAAACAGCCGGCTATGGCTACACCTTC. Translation: CASSQETAGYGYTF.

The V gene is TRBV7-9, the J gene TRBJ1-1; D gene ambiguous. Germline V gives CDR1 SEHNR, CDR2 FQNEAQ (reference sequence). The CDR3 covers 10 residues. Trimming took off 5 bases at V and 5 bases at J, with 3 bases between the two ends. This chain's CDR3 is CASSLTEAFF. Written as DNA, the CDR3 is TGTGCCAGCAGCCTAACTGAAGCTTTCTTT.

The CDR3, as DNA: TGTGCCATCAGTGTTGGGGGCGCCTCCTACGAGCAGTACTTC. It is translated as CAISVGGASYEQYF. V usage is TRBV10-3 and J usage is TRBJ2-7; a weak D match, TRBD1 (6 bases). This CDR3 region has 14 residues. The V gene lost 4 bases and the J gene lost 0 bases, with 10 bases spanning the gap. The V gene's germline CDR1 is ENHRY and CDR2 SYGVKD.

This sequence joins TRBV12-3 or TRBV12-4 and TRBJ1-2, with D possibly matching TRBD1 (5 bases). V dropped 8 bases and J dropped 2 bases, with 9 bases sitting between them. This CDR3 has 12 amino acids. CDR3 coding DNA: TGTGCCAGCGGGGCGTCCAACTATGGCTACACCTTC. Translated: CASGASNYGYTF.

The chain combines TRBV12-5 with TRBJ1-5, with 10 bases lining up with TRBD1. Germline V gene data show CDR1 as LGHNT and CDR2 as FRNRAP. The CDR3 totals 15 residues. V lost 6 bases, J lost 2 bases, and 4 bases stayed unmatched. The CDR3 loop reads CASGTGTGGNQPQHF. CDR3 DNA: TGTGCTAGTGGCACTGGGACAGGGGGCAATCAGCCCCAGCATTTT.

The gene calls are TRBV27 and TRBJ2-5; D may be TRBD2 (7 bases). With 1 base removed from V and 4 bases from J, the gap between germline ends came to 13 bases. This CDR3 has 15 amino acids. CDR1 and CDR2 from the germline V gene are MNHEY and SMNVEV (reference sequence). This chain's CDR3 is CASSLWGGRVETQYF. The CDR3 DNA reads as TGTGCCAGCAGTTTATGGGGGGGGCGAGTAGAGACCCAGTACTTC.

The gene calls are TRBV3-1 (or the pseudogene TRBV3-2) and TRBJ1-6, with TRBD1 as a possible D gene (5 bases). Trimming shortened V by 6 bases and J by 7 bases, and 16 bases separated the two germline ends. Germline-derived CDR1 and CDR2 are LGHDT and YNNKEL (reference sequence). The CDR3 has 15 amino acids. The CDR3 DNA sequence: TGTGCCAGCAGTCCCGGGGCAGTTCGAAATTCACCCCTCCACTTT. The encoded protein is CASSPGAVRNSPLHF.

This CDR3 reads CASSLSQNNEKLFF. In nucleotides, the CDR3 is TGCGCCAGCAGCTTGTCCCAGAATAATGAAAAACTGTTTTTT. V gene TRBV5-1 combines with J gene TRBJ1-4; D gene uncertain. CDR1 is SGHRS, CDR2 YFSETQ, per germline. Trimming removed 1 base at V and 4 bases at J, with 8 bases between. This CDR3 spans 14 amino acids.

This chain connects TRBV10-2 to TRBJ1-1, with D possibly matching TRBD1 (5 bases). V was trimmed by 4 bases and J by 5 bases, leaving 11 bases between them. The CDR3 length is 13 residues. Germline-derived CDR1 and CDR2 are WSHSY and SAAADI. This CDR3 is CASSGGAMTEAFF. CDR3 bases: TGCGCCAGCAGTGGAGGGGCGATGACTGAAGCTTTCTTT.

This clone was observed a handful of times. The chain joins TRBV2 to TRBJ1-2; D not resolved. From germline, CDR1 is SNHLY and CDR2 FYNNEI. V lost 5 bases to trimming and J lost 8 bases, with 9 bases between them. The CDR3 loop spans 11 amino acids. The CDR3 sequence is CASSPVEGYTF. The CDR3 DNA reads TGTGCCAGCAGTCCCGTCGAAGGCTACACCTTC.

V usage is TRBV5-1 and J usage is TRBJ1-2, with 9 bases that match TRBD1. Trimming removed 4 bases from V and 4 bases from J; junction bases left unmatched: 14. The CDR3 length is 17 residues. Germline-derived CDR1 and CDR2 are SGHRS and YFSETQ. Here the CDR3 reads CASSLRTGDNVGYGYTF. For the CDR3, the DNA is TGCGCCAGCAGCCTTCGGACAGGGGATAATGTGGGCTATGGCTACACCTTC.

V is TRBV10-3 and J is TRBJ1-5; unclear D gene. Germline CDR1 is ENHRY and CDR2 is SYGVKD. V was trimmed by 3 bases and J by 2 bases, leaving 11 bases between them. The CDR3 runs 15 residues. CDR3 bases: TGTGCCATCAGTGAATGGGGTGGGGGCAATCAGCCCCAGCATTTT. Translation: CAISEWGGGNQPQHF.

The chain joins TRBV7-9 to TRBJ2-5; no firm D call. The V end lost 7 bases, the J end lost 2 bases, and 20 bases lay between the germline ends. Per germline, CDR1 SEHNR and CDR2 FQNEAQ (reference sequence). This CDR3 spans 16 amino acids. CDR3 protein: CASTQSLGPRQETQYF. The CDR3 DNA follows: TGTGCCAGCACCCAAAGTCTGGGCCCTCGGCAAGAGACCCAGTACTTC.